The T cell receptor beta chain described here comes from a study of naive and memory T cell subsets. This clonotype has more than one count but fewer than ten. Its cognate antigen is unknown. General observations from the study: Naive repertoires, especially CD8, held a few larger clonotypes, possibly memory cells re-expressing CD45RA. From naive to CM, EM and EMRA, diversity decreased and Gini increased.

The beta constant-region primer was an equimolar mix of two oligonucleotides covering TRBC1 and TRBC2. The ligated cDNA underwent four PCR rounds using SP2 and nested alpha and beta constant-region primers. From the UMI-ligation and nested PCR reads, TCRdb called clonotypes with MiXCR, one entry per CDR3 protein. The top ten clones hold around 0.13% of a sample with around 83,000 distinct CDR3 sequences, over 9% of them seen once. The clonotype originates from a human donor in good health. Sequenced: naive CD4+ T cells from blood.

CDR3 amino acids: CASSANRGSRETQYF. The DNA for the CDR3 is TGTGCCAGCAGTGCAAACAGGGGGTCGCGAGAGACCCAGTACTTC. The rearrangement joins TRBV27 to TRBJ2-5; 8 nucleotides align to TRBD1. CDR1 and CDR2 from the germline V gene are MNHEY and SMNVEV (reference sequence). Trimming cost V 5 bases and J 4 bases; bases outside gene matches: 9. This CDR3 comprises 15 residues.